This T cell receptor (beta chain) was sequenced in a study of identical twins. The CDR3 consists of 17 residues. Losses at the gene ends were 5 bases for V and 8 bases for J; bases not matched to a gene: 12. Per the germline V gene, CDR1 is SGHTA and CDR2 is FQGNSA. Unique molecular identifiers were present on the cDNA, which also gained a universal primer site by template switching. Each CDR3 protein is one row after TCRdb ran MiXCR on the 5' RACE reads. The repertoire holds approximately 890,000 distinct CDR3 sequences, with around 12% as singletons. This clonotype showed up just a few times. Its antigen is as yet unknown. General study results and limits: Models underestimated out-of-frame TCR alpha sharing in monozygotic twins.

Healthy Caucasians supplied all donations. The same data also contributed to another study, on yellow fever vaccine responses in identical twins. This second report adds: Twins reportedly had a vaccine T cell response that seemed partly convergent, partly personalized.

This clonotype was sampled from a woman aged 18-29 years in good health. V and J are TRBV7-2 and TRBJ2-1; TRBD2 matches 13 bases. Sequences were obtained from PBMCs. The CDR3 reads CASSLRLAGGIFDEQFF. In DNA, the CDR3 is TGTGCCAGCAGCCTGAGACTAGCGGGGGGTATTTTCGATGAGCAGTTCTTC.